A single T cell receptor beta chain is shown here with its context. The data were obtained in a study of blood T cell repertoires in COVID-19. Study context: Samples representing acute and convalescent COVID-19 were sourced from the United States, Italy and Spain.

Per the germline V gene, CDR1 is SNHLY and CDR2 is FYNNEI. V was pared by 7 bases and J by 6 bases, with 12 bases between. This CDR3 is 13 amino acids long. Original processing notes: Estimation of nucleated cell counts relied on the amplification of reference gene primers. Using immunoSEQ multiplex PCR, the repertoire was profiled, and TCRdb retains in-frame clones only, with some absent. V and J calls and clone size follow that table, whereas D and trimming were derived from the DNA. The sample includes 150,000 or so clones, approximately 87% of them seen just once. The receptor was derived from a woman aged 30 to 39 with acute COVID-19. Sequencing was carried out using PBMCs or T cells enriched from blood (not recorded which). This chain links TRBV2 with TRBJ2-2; tentatively, D is TRBD1 (5 bases). The CDR3 coding sequence is TGTGCCAGCATGCCAGGGATCCCCGGGGAGCTGTTTTTT. Amino acids: CASMPGIPGELFF.